This entry concerns a single T cell receptor (beta chain). Its antigen is as yet unknown. The data were obtained in a study of T cells in Graves' hyperthyroidism and ophthalmopathy. The CDR3 regions of TCR beta were amplified from RNA transcripts. First-round RT-PCR with HTBI primers amplified the TCR CDR3 region. TCRdb redid the calling of the multiplex PCR reads with MiXCR, one entry per CDR3 protein. This repertoire shows about 610,000 distinct CDR3 sequences, about 14% found once; its top ten account for 3.5% to 4.5%. The germline V gene encodes CDR1 SEHNR and CDR2 FQNEAQ (reference sequence). The CDR3 runs 13 residues. V was trimmed by 4 bases and J by 6 bases, leaving 13 bases between them. The study's findings and limits: Most clonotypes expanded in the thyroid (above 0.001) were also present in blood. Ophthalmopathy and stable hyperthyroidism were separated by a 13 V-J model.

For the diagnoses, clinical symptoms, serum thyroxine and TRAb, thyroid ultrasound and orbital computed tomography were used. From more than 9 ml of fresh peripheral blood, PBMCs were isolated. The J gene is TRBJ2-7, the V gene TRBV7-9, with D perhaps TRBD2 (5 bases). This TCR was sampled from a woman aged 40 to 50 with Graves' ophthalmopathy. The specimen sequenced was blood. As DNA, the CDR3 is TGTGCCAGCAGCTCAAAAGCCGGGGTCGAGCAGTACTTC. The encoded protein is CASSSKAGVEQYF.